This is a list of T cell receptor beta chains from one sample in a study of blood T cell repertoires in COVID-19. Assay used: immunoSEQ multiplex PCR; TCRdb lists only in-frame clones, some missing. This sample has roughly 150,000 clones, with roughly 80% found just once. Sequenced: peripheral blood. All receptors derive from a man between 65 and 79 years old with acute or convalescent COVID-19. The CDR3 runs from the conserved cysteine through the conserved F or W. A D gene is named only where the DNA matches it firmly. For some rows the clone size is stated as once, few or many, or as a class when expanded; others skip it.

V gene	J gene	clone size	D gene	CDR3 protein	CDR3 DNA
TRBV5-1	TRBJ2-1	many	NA	CASSPGVSYNEQFF	TGCGCCAGCAGCCCGGGGGTTTCCTACAATGAGCAGTTCTTC
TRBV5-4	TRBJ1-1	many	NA	CASTTPKGGAMTEAFF	TGTGCCAGCACCACCCCTAAGGGGGGGGCAATGACTGAAGCTTTCTTT
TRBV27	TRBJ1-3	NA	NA	CASSSLSGNTIYF	TGTGCCAGCAGTTCCCTATCCGGAAACACCATATATTTT
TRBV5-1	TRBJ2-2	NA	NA	CASKGLTNTGELFF	TGCGCCAGCAAAGGACTGACGAACACCGGGGAGCTGTTTTTT
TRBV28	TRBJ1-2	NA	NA	CASSPTANYGYTF	TGTGCCAGCAGCCCGACAGCTAACTATGGCTACACCTTC
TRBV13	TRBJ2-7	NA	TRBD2	CASSFGGSNYEQYF	TGTGCCAGCAGCTTCGGCGGGAGCAACTACGAGCAGTACTTC
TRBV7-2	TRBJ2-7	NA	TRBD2	CASRKFSGRAEVEQYF	TGTGCCAGCAGAAAATTCAGCGGGAGGGCCGAGGTCGAGCAGTACTTC
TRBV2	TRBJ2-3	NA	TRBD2	CASTSGTSGSDTQYF	TGTGCCAGCACCTCCGGGACTAGCGGGTCAGATACGCAGTATTTT
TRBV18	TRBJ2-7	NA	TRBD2	CASSGLGGSSYEQYF	TGTGCCAGCTCAGGGTTGGGAGGGAGCTCCTACGAGCAGTACTTC
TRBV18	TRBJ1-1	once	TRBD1	CASSRDREFDAFF	TGTGCCAGCTCACGGGACAGGGAATTTGACGCTTTCTTT
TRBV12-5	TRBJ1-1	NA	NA	CASGQNRDTEAFF	TGTGCTAGTGGGCAAAACAGGGACACTGAAGCTTTCTTT
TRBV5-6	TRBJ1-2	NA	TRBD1	CASRVEGQGIYGYTF	TGTGCCAGCAGGGTCGAGGGACAGGGGATCTATGGCTACACCTTC
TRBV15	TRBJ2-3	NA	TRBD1	CATSRRTGDKDTQYF	TGTGCCACCAGCAGACGGACAGGGGATAAAGATACGCAGTATTTT
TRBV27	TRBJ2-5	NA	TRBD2	CATGSGSGETQYF	TGTGCCACAGGTAGCGGGAGTGGGGAGACCCAGTACTTC
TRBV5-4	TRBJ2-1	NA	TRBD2	CASSSLHRLASYNEQFF	TGTGCCAGCAGCTCGCTGCATCGACTAGCGAGTTACAATGAGCAGTTCTTC
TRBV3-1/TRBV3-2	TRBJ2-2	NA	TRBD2	CASSQELGSGRTSGELFF	TGTGCCAGCAGCCAAGAGCTAGGGAGCGGGAGGACGTCCGGGGAGCTGTTTTTT
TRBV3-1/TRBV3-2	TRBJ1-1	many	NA	CASSQEVRGAEAFF	TGTGCCAGCAGCCAAGAGGTCAGGGGCGCTGAAGCTTTCTTT
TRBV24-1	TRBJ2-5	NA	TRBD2	CATSDSSGRVGETQYF	TGTGCCACCAGTGACTCTAGCGGGAGGGTAGGAGAGACCCAGTACTTC
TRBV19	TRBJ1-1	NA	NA	CASSPLRVPNTEAFF	TGTGCCAGTAGCCCCCTCCGGGTTCCGAACACTGAAGCTTTCTTT